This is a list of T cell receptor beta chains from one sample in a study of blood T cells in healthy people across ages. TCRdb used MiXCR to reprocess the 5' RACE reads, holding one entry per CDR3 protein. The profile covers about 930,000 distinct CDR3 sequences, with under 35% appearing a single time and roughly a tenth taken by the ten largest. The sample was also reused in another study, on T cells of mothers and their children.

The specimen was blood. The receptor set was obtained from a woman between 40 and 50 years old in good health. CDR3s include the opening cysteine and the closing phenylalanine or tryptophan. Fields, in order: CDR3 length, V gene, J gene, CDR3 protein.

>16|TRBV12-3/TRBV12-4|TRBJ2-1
CASSFRGLAEYNEQFF
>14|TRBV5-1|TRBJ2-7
CASSAASGSYEQYF
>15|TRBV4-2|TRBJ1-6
CASSQDLRANSPLHF
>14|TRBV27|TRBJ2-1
CASSSGGWDNEQFF
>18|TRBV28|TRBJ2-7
CASSRLRDRGTWSYEQYF
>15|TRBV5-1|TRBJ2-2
CASSLSGTITGELFF
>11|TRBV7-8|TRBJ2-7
CASSLGQEQYF
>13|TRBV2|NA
CARAGAGTPIQYF
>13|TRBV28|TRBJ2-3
CASSLSGLGTQYF
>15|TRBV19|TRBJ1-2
CASSGRDRPLYGYTF
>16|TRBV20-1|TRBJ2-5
CSAGSRDRGARETQYF
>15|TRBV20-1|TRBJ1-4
CSARDEERSLGKLFF
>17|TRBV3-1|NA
CTSSQDRRGFRPYEQYF
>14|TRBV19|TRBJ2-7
CASSTQGIGYEQYF
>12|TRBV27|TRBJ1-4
CASRQGREKLFF
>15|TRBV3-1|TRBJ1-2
CASSQAGRGISGYTF
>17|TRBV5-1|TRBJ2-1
CASSLWSVQAGVAEQFF
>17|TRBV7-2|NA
CASNLAAGGRPSYEQYF
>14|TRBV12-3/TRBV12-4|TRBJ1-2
CASSITGTEYGYTF
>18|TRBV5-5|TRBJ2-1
CVSSPGPGRGGSYNEQFF
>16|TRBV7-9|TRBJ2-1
CASSLGFAGGYNEQFF
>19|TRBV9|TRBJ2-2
CASSVGSVYGGPVTGERFF
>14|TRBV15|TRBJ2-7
CATSTSPTRIEQYF
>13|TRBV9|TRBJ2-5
CASSAHAKETQYF
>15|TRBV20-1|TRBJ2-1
CSANGSPKAEDEQFF
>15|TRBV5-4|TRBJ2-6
CASSLVGPGANVRTF
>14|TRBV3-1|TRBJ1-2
CASSQKGGANGYTF
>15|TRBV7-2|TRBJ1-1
CASSSQGAVNAEAFF